This T cell receptor (beta chain) emerged from a study of blood T cell repertoires in COVID-19 (dated by TCRdb to about 2020). Turning to the overall study: Samples from collaborators originated in the United States, Italy and Spain and spanned both the acute and convalescent phases of COVID-19. The material from the prospective study consisted of cDNA or gDNA derived from T cells, B-cell-depleted T cells, or PBMCs. Subjects who had been exposed to COVID-19, were actively infected with it, or had recovered from it provided the deeply sampled blood TCRbeta repertoires that made up the dataset. The repertoires were released in a freely available public database meant as a resource for research on the immune response to SARS-CoV-2. The samples were drawn from the first 160 participants of the ongoing ImmuneRACE study and from 1,254 subjects provided by 6 global collaborators. Sample metadata almost always included a de-identified subject ID, COVID-19 status, age in years and sex. Where available, HLA class I and class II types were obtained from metadata supplied by the sample provider rather than from assay-based typing.

Participants in the prospective study were enrolled through a virtual design, were aged roughly 18 to 100 years, and lived in approximately 25 United States geographic areas. Cohort assignment in the prospective study relied on participant-reported clinical history from a screening survey and a study questionnaire. Recovered participants in ImmuneRACE Cohort 3 were defined as having two consecutive negative NP/OP PCR tests, clearance from a healthcare professional, or resolution of symptoms. In the prospective study, whole blood, serum and a nasopharyngeal or oropharyngeal swab were collected from each participant by mobile phlebotomists. Participants in the prospective study had the option to provide additional blood draws and questionnaires over a roughly two-month period. Before DNA extraction, prospective study blood samples were shipped either frozen or at room temperature. Points on this clone: It lacks a known antigen. Base qualities are not recorded, but no much larger clone differs from it by a single base.

The CDR1 and CDR2 encoded by the germline V gene are SGDLS and YYNGEE. At the junction V is shortened by 0 bases and J by 8 bases, with 17 bases in between. Spanning cysteine to phenylalanine, the CDR3 consists of 15 amino acids. Only CDR3 DNA remains: 45 bases, in frame from the first base. The immunoSEQ Assay, a bias-controlled multiplex PCR, was used to amplify TCRbeta CDR3 regions from genomic DNA. The authors processed their data as follows. The number of nucleated cells in each sample was estimated by amplification of reference gene primers within the assay. Sequence reads were collapsed and filtered to measure the absolute abundance of every unique TCRbeta CDR3 rearrangement. For each sample, productive Simpson clonality was calculated as the square root of Simpson's diversity index over productive rearrangements. In its TCRdb copy, this immuneACCESS table keeps in-frame sequences only and misses some clones. Where compared with another copy, unresolved V genes explain less than half of these, and the others have no known cause. V, J and clone size are taken as reported in that table, and D and trimming were inferred from the DNA itself. The sample includes 150,000 to 200,000 clones, with 80% to 90% observed a single time. The ten most abundant clones make up 12% of the sample.

Paper-wide results and their limitations: Clinical and demographic metadata were provided uncurated, with the amount varying by source and participant.

Recombination linked TRBV9 to TRBJ1-2; TRBD1 might be the D gene, on 5 matching bases. The receptor comes from a middle-aged man who had recovered from COVID-19. The specimen sequenced was PBMCs or T cells enriched from blood (not recorded which). In nucleotide form, the sequence is TGTGCCAGCAGCGTAGATACGGGGACTTCCCAGGGCTACACCTTC. It translates to CASSVDTGTSQGYTF.